This entry lists 10 T cell receptor beta chains sequenced from one sample in a study of cytomegalovirus exposure and HLA in healthy donors. Primers: 60 Vbeta forward and 13 Jbeta reverse. Using immunoSEQ multiplex PCR, the repertoire was profiled, and TCRdb retains in-frame clones only, with some absent. The repertoire holds under 150,000 clones, with 75% to 85% as singletons. Sequencing was carried out using PBMCs. The receptors stem from a man aged 25-45 years in good health and CMV-seronegative.

The DNA for the CDR3 is TGTGCCAGTAGTATAGGATCAGGACAGAACTCTGGAAACACCATATATTTT. This translates into CASSIGSGQNSGNTIYF. This sequence joins TRBV19 and TRBJ1-3; the D gene is possibly TRBD1 (6 bases). Looked up from germline, CDR1 is LNHDA and CDR2 is SQIVND (reference sequence). CDR3 length equals 17 residues. Deletions cut 1 base from V and 0 bases from J, with 13 bases between.

The chain has TRBV7-9 and TRBJ2-3; 8 bases are shared with TRBD2. CDR1 and CDR2 from the germline V gene are SEHNR and FQNEAQ (reference sequence). V trimming: 7 bases; J trimming: 2 bases; junction bases outside the gene matches: 14. The CDR3 spans 17 residues. CDR3 in DNA: TGTGCCAGCACCTTTAATCTGGTAGCGGGGTCCACAGATACGCAGTATTTT. Its protein is CASTFNLVAGSTDTQYF.

The chain uses TRBV5-6 and TRBJ2-5; no definite D call. V shed 2 bases and J shed 3 bases, with 5 bases lying between them. This CDR3 region has 12 residues. Germline lookup yields CDR1 SGHDT and CDR2 YYEEEE. The CDR3 nucleotides are TGTGCCAGCAGCTTTACGGAAGAGACCCAGTACTTC. Translated, it gives CASSFTEETQYF.

Regarding this clone: One end of the junction fails to match germline, which may point to a read error. The chain carries TRBV6-5 and TRBJ1-2; 8 bases agree with TRBD1. Germline loops: CDR1 MNHEY, CDR2 SVGAGI. The CDR3 is made up of 13 amino acids. CDR3 protein: CASSYSVGTGYPF. The CDR3 region has the DNA TGTGCCAGCAGTTACTCGGTAGGGACAGGCTACCCCTTC.

The V and J genes are TRBV28 and TRBJ2-1, with D possibly being TRBD2 (5 bases). V lost 8 bases and J lost 4, with 12 bases in between. Germline CDR1 and CDR2: MDHEN and SYDVKM. This CDR3 has 13 residues. The CDR3: CASGGELYNEQFF. As DNA, the CDR3 is TGTGCCAGCGGTGGGGAGTTGTACAATGAGCAGTTCTTC. Full variable domain (rest looked up from reference TRBV28 and TRBJ2-1): DVKVTQSSRYLVKRTGEKVFLECVQDMDHENMFWYRQDPGLGLRLIYFSYDVKMKEKGDIPEGYSVSREKKERFSLILESASTNQTSMYLCASGGELYNEQFFGPGTRLTVL.

The chain combines TRBV28 with TRBJ2-5; 7 bases match TRBD1. Germline V gene lookup returns CDR1 MDHEN and CDR2 SYDVKM. This CDR3 contains 14 residues. V was pared by 6 bases and J by 1 base, with 5 bases of the junction left unmatched. For the CDR3, the DNA is TGTGCCAGCAGGGATTGGGACAGCCAAGAGACCCAGTACTTC. This gives the protein CASRDWDSQETQYF.

DNA for the CDR3: TGTGCCAGCAGTTACTCTCCGGACTCTCTAGGAGACGAGCAGTACTTC. Its translation is CASSYSPDSLGDEQYF. The genes are TRBV6-5 and TRBJ2-7; D perhaps matches TRBD2 (5 bases). Germline CDR1 MNHEY, CDR2 SVGAGI. This CDR3 is 16 amino acids long. Deletions cut 0 bases from V and 5 bases from J, with 17 bases between.

A note on this clone: At one of its ends the junction is not consistent with the germline gene, which may arise from a read error. V gene TRBV6-5 combines with J gene TRBJ2-3, with a tentative D call TRBD1 (6 bases). The CDR3 sequence is 15 residues long. The germline gives CDR1 MNHEY, CDR2 SVGAGI. Here the CDR3 DNA reads TGTGCCGGCAGTTACGGTAGTTACAGGACAGATATGCAGTATTTT. As protein: CAGSYGSYRTDMQYF.

The chain couples TRBV19 to TRBJ2-3, with 8 bases matching TRBD1. The ends lost 4 bases at V and 1 base at J; junction bases unmatched: 13. The CDR3 totals 18 residues. Germline V gene lookup returns CDR1 LNHDA and CDR2 SQIVND (reference sequence). The CDR3 sequence: CASSTRGQALRGTDTQYF. The CDR3 nucleotides are TGTGCCAGTAGTACGCGGGGACAGGCTCTTCGGGGCACAGATACGCAGTATTTT.

The chain uses TRBV15 and TRBJ2-7; D is uncertain. V was clipped by 0 bases and J by 5 bases, with 8 bases between them. Germline V gene sequence: CDR1 LNHNV, CDR2 YYDKDF (reference sequence). This CDR3 comprises 13 residues. CDR3 residues: CATSRDSGDEQYF. Here the CDR3 DNA reads TGTGCCACCAGCAGAGATTCGGGTGACGAGCAGTACTTC.